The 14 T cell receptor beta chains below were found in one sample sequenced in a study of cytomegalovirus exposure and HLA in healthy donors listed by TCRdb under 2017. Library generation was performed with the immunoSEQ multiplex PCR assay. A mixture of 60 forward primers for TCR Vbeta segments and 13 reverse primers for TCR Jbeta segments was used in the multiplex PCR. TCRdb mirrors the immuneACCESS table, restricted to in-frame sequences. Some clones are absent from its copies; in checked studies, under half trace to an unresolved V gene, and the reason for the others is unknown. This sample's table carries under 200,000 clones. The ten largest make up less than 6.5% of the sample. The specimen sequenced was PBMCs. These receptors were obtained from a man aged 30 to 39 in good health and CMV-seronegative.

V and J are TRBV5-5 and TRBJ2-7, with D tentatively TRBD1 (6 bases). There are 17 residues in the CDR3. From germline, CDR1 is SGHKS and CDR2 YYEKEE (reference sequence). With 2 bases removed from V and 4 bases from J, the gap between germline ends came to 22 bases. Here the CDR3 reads CASSLHTGTTTTYEQYF. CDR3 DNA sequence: TGTGCCAGCAGCTTACATACCGGGACAACTACTACTTACGAGCAGTACTTC.

Here the CDR3 reads CASSLALMPSNNEQFF. The CDR3 nucleotides are TGTGCCAGCAGCTTAGCTTTAATGCCTAGCAACAATGAGCAGTTCTTC. The chain employs TRBV11-3 and TRBJ2-1; tentatively, D is TRBD2 (5 bases). This CDR3 comprises 16 residues. Trimming took off 1 base at V and 5 bases at J, with 15 bases between the two ends. Germline V gene sequence: CDR1 SGHNT, CDR2 YENEEA. Full variable domain (remainder filled in from reference TRBV11-3 and TRBJ2-1): EAGVVQSPRYKIIEKKQPVAFWCNPISGHNTLYWYLQNLGQGPELLIRYENEEAVDDSQLPKDRFSAERLKGVDSTLKIQPAELGDSAVYLCASSLALMPSNNEQFFGPGTRLTVL.

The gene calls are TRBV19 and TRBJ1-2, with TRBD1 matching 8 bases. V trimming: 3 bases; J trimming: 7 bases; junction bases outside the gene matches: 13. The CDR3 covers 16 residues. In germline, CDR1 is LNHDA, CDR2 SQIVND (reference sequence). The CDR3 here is CASSIFGTDRAGGYTF. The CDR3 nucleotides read TGTGCCAGTAGTATCTTTGGGACGGACAGGGCCGGTGGCTACACCTTC.

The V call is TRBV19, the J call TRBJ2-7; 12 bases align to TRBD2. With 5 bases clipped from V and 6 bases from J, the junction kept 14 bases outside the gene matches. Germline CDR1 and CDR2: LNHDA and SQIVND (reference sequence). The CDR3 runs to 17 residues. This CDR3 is CASSLRGPSGGAIEQYF. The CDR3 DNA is TGTGCCAGTAGTCTGCGGGGGCCTAGCGGGGGGGCAATCGAGCAGTACTTC.

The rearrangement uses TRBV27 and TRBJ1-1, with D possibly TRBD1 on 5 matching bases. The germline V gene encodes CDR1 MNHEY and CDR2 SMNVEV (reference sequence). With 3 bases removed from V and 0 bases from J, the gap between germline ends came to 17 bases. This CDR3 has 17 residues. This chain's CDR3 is CASSFDSRPTMNTEAFF. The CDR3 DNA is TGTGCCAGCAGTTTTGACAGCCGACCAACAATGAACACTGAAGCTTTCTTT.

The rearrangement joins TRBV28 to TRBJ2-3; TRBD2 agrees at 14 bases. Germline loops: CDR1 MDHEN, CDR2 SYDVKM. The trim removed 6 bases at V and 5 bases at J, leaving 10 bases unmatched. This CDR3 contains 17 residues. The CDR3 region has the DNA TGTGCCAGCAGCTCCGGGACTAGCGGGAGAAGGAGAGATACGCAGTATTTT. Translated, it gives CASSSGTSGRRRDTQYF.

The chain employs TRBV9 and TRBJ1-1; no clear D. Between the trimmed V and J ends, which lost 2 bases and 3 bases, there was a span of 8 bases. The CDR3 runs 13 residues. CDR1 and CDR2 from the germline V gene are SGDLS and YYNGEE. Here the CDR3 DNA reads TGTGCCAGCAGCGTCTCCCCCGACACTGAAGCTTTCTTT. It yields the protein CASSVSPDTEAFF. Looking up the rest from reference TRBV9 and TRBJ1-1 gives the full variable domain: DSGVTQTPKHLITATGQRVTLRCSPRSGDLSVYWYQQSLDQGLQFLIQYYNGEERAKGNILERFSAQQFPDLHSELNLSSLELGDSALYFCASSVSPDTEAFFGQGTRLTVV.

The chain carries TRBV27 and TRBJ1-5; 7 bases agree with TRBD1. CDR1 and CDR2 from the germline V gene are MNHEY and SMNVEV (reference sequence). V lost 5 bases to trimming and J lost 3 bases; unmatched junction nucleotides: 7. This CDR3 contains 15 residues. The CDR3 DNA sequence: TGTGCCAGCAGTCCTTCAGGGGGACACAATCAGCCCCAGCATTTT. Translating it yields CASSPSGGHNQPQHF.

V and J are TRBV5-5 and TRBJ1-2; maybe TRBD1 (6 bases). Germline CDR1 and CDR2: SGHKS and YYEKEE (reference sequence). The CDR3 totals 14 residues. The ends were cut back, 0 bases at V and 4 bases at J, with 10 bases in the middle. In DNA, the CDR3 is TGTGCCAGCAGCTTGGTTTTACAGGGCTATGGCTACACCTTC. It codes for CASSLVLQGYGYTF. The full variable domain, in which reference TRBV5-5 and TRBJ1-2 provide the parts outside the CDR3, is DAGVTQSPTHLIKTRGQQVTLRCSPISGHKSVSWYQQVLGQGPQFIFQYYEKEERGRGNFPDRFSARQFPNYSSELNVNALLLGDSALYLCASSLVLQGYGYTFGSGTRLTVV.

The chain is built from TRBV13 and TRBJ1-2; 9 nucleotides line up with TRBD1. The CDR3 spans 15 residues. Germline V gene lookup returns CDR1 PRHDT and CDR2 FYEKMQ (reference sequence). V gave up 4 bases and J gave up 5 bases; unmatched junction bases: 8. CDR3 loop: CASSSKRDRAYGYTF. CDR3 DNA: TGTGCCAGCAGCTCGAAACGGGACAGGGCTTATGGCTACACCTTC.

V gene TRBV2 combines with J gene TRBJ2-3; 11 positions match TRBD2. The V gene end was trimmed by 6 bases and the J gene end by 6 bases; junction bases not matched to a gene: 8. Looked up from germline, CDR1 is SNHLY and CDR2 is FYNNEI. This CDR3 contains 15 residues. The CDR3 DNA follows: TGTGCCAGCAGGGGACTAGCGGATGATTCGGATACGCAGTATTTT. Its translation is CASRGLADDSDTQYF.

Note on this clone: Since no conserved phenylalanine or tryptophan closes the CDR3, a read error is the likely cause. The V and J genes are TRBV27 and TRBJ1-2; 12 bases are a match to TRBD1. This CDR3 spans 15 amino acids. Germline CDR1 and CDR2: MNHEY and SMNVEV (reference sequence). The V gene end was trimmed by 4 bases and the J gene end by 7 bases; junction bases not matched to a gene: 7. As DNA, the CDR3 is TGTGCCAGCAGTTCGGCCGGGACAGGGGGCCGTGGCTACACCCTC. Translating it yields CASSSAGTGGRGYTL.

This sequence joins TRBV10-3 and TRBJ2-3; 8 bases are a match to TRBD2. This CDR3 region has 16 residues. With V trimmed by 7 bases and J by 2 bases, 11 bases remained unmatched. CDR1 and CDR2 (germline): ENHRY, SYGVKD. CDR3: CAIIRAAGGLTDTQYF. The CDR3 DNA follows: TGTGCCATCATACGGGCGGCGGGAGGCCTCACAGATACGCAGTATTTT.

The CDR3 nucleotides are TGTGCCAGCAGTGAGGGGGGCGGGACAGGGGACGAAAAACTGTTTTTT. This gives the protein CASSEGGGTGDEKLFF. This chain joins TRBV6-1 and TRBJ1-4; the match to TRBD1 covers 10 bases. CDR1 is MNHNS, CDR2 SASEGT, per germline. Unmatched junction bases numbered 9, after V lost 3 bases and J lost 8 bases. This CDR3 region has 16 residues.